The T cell receptor beta chain described here comes from a study of blood T cell repertoires in COVID-19. Study context: Whether acute or convalescent, the COVID-19 samples came from the United States, Italy and Spain.

Original processing notes: By means of reference gene primer amplification, nucleated cell counts were estimated. Only in-frame clones appear in the TCRdb table, and some are missing; sequencing was by immunoSEQ multiplex PCR. Clone size and the V and J calls come from that table; the DNA yielded D and trimming. The sample lists 110,000 to 150,000 clones, approximately 88% occurring once. The ends were cut back, 4 bases at V and 3 bases at J, with 15 bases in the middle. The CDR3 is 15 residues long. CDR1 and CDR2 from the germline V gene are LGHNA and YNFKEQ. Sample: peripheral blood. The rearrangement uses TRBV4-2 and TRBJ1-1; maybe TRBD1 (5 bases). This clonotype originated in a man in his 70s with acute or convalescent COVID-19. CDR3 residues: CASSPRSGGDTEAFF. The DNA for the CDR3 is TGTGCCAGCAGCCCGAGGAGCGGGGGGGACACTGAAGCTTTCTTT.